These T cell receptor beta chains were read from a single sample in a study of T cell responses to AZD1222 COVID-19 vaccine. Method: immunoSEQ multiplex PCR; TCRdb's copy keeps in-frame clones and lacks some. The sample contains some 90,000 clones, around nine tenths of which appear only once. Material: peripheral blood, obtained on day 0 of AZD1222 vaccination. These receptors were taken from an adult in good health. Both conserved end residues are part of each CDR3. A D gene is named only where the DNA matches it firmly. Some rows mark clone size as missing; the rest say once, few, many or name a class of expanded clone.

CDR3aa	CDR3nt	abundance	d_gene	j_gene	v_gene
CASSLAHSNQPQHF	TGTGCCAGCAGCTTGGCCCATAGCAATCAGCCCCAGCATTTT	.	.	TRBJ1-5	TRBV5-4
CASSQLSGGAIDTQYF	TGTGCCAGCAGCCAACTTAGCGGGGGGGCGATAGATACGCAGTATTTT	.	TRBD2	TRBJ2-3	TRBV3-1/TRBV3-2
CATRAGQGEIKGTEAFF	TGTGCCACCAGGGCCGGACAGGGGGAGATTAAAGGCACTGAAGCTTTCTTT	.	TRBD1	TRBJ1-1	TRBV24-1
CASRAGTGETEAFF	TGTGCCAGTAGGGCCGGGACAGGGGAGACTGAAGCTTTCTTT	.	TRBD1	TRBJ1-1	TRBV19
CASSLGPASGAYEQYF	TGTGCCAGCAGCTTAGGCCCGGCTAGCGGGGCGTACGAGCAGTACTTC	.	TRBD2	TRBJ2-7	TRBV7-3
CASSRPAGGQETQYF	TGTGCCAGCAGCCGGCCAGCGGGGGGGCAAGAGACCCAGTACTTC	.	TRBD2	TRBJ2-5	TRBV3-1/TRBV3-2
CASRIGWNTEAFF	TGCGCCAGCAGAATCGGGTGGAACACTGAAGCTTTCTTT	.	.	TRBJ1-1	TRBV5-1
CASSQDRLNTEAFF	TGCGCCAGCAGCCAGGACAGATTAAACACTGAAGCTTTCTTT	.	.	TRBJ1-1	TRBV5-1
CASSLGGLGQALYEQYF	TGTGCCAGCAGCTTAGGGGGGTTGGGACAGGCGCTCTACGAGCAGTACTTC	.	TRBD1	TRBJ2-7	TRBV7-8
CASSLTPTGYGYTF	TGTGCCAGCAGCTTGACCCCGACAGGCTATGGCTACACCTTC	.	.	TRBJ1-2	TRBV5-4
CASRGDRGSNSPLHF	TGTGCCAGCCGGGGCGACAGGGGATCAAATTCACCCCTCCACTTT	.	TRBD1	TRBJ1-6	TRBV6-6
CASSNTGGASSGANVLTF	TGTGCCAGCAGCAACACAGGGGGCGCCTCGTCCGGGGCCAACGTCCTGACTTTC	.	TRBD1	TRBJ2-6	TRBV2
CASRGVLETQYF	TGTGCCAGCCGAGGTGTACTGGAGACCCAGTACTTC	.	.	TRBJ2-5	TRBV6-1
CASTHIGAADTGELFF	TGTGCCAGCACGCACATTGGGGCGGCGGACACCGGGGAGCTGTTTTTT	.	.	TRBJ2-2	TRBV27
CASSPSRDRGRETQYF	TGTGCCAGCTCACCGTCTCGGGACAGGGGTCGAGAGACCCAGTACTTC	.	TRBD1	TRBJ2-5	TRBV18
CASSPRVGGINANEKLFF	TGTGCCAGCTCACCACGTGTGGGGGGCATCAACGCTAATGAAAAACTGTTTTTT	.	.	TRBJ1-4	TRBV18
CASSFGGASTDTQYF	TGTGCCAGCAGCTTCGGGGGGGCGAGCACAGATACGCAGTATTTT	.	TRBD2	TRBJ2-3	TRBV11-3
CASSDRGYSNQPQHF	TGTGCCAGCAGCGACAGGGGTTATAGCAATCAGCCCCAGCATTTT	.	TRBD1	TRBJ1-5	TRBV7-2
CSAARESTGELFF	TGCAGCGCCGCCAGGGAAAGCACCGGGGAGCTGTTTTTT	.	.	TRBJ2-2	TRBV29-1
CASSLSWDTQYF	TGTGCCAGCAGCTTGTCCTGGGATACGCAGTATTTT	.	.	TRBJ2-3	TRBV5-4
CASSLRSSQDLFF	TGTGCCAGCAGCTTACGGAGCAGTCAAGACCTGTTCTTC	.	.	TRBJ2-1	TRBV7-3
CASSNTGTGLYEQYF	TGTGCCAGTAGTAATACCGGGACAGGGTTATACGAGCAGTACTTC	.	TRBD1	TRBJ2-7	TRBV19
CASSPRDRSNSPLHF	TGTGCCAGCAGTCCCCGGGACAGGAGCAATTCACCCCTCCACTTT	.	TRBD1	TRBJ1-6	TRBV6-5
CASSSPARGTRNIQYF	TGTGCCAGCAGCTCGCCCGCGCGGGGGACCCGAAACATTCAGTACTTC	.	TRBD2	TRBJ2-4	TRBV7-2
CATNSGGNTDTQYF	TGTGCCACCAATAGCGGGGGGAACACAGATACGCAGTATTTT	.	TRBD2	TRBJ2-3	TRBV7-9
CASSLGDRGLNTDTQYF	TGTGCCAGCAGCTTAGGGGACAGGGGGCTTAATACAGATACGCAGTATTTT	.	TRBD1	TRBJ2-3	TRBV7-8
CASTPIGGQGDEKLFF	TGTGCCAGCACCCCCATTGGGGGACAGGGGGACGAAAAACTGTTTTTT	.	TRBD1	TRBJ1-4	TRBV28
CASSQAWTGPTEAFF	TGTGCCAGCAGCCAAGCTTGGACAGGGCCCACTGAAGCTTTCTTT	once	TRBD1	TRBJ1-1	TRBV4-2